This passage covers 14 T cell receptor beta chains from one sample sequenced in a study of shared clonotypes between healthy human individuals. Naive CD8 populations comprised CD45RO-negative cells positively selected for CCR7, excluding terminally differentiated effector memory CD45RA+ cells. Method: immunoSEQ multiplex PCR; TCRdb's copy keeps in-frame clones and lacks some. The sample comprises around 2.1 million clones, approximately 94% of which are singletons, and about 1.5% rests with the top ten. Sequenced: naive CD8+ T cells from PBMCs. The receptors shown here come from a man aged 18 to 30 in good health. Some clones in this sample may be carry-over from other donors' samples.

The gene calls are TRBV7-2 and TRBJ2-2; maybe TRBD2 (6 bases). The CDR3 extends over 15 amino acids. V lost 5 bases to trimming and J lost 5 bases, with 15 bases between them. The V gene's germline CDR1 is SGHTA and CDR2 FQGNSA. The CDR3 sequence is CASSPTWGRTGELFF. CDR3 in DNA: TGTGCCAGCAGCCCAACGTGGGGGAGGACCGGGGAGCTGTTTTTT.

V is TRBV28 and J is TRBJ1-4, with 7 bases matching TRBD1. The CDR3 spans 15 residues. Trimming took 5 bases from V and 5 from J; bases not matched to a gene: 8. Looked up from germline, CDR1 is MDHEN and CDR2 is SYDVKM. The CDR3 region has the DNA TGTGCCAGCAGTCAGGGACAGAGACGAAATGAAAAACTGTTTTTT. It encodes CASSQGQRRNEKLFF.

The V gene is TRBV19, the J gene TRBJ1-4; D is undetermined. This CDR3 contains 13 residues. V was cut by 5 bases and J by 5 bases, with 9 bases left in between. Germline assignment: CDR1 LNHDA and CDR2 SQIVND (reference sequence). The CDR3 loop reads CASSWMENEKLFF. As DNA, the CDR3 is TGTGCCAGTAGTTGGATGGAGAATGAAAAACTGTTTTTT.

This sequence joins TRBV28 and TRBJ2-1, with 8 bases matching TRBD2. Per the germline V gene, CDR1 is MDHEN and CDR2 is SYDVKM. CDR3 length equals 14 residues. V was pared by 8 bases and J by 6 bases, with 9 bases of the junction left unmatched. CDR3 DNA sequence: TGTGCCAGCGCCACGAGGACTAGCTCCAATGAGCAGTTCTTC. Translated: CASATRTSSNEQFF.

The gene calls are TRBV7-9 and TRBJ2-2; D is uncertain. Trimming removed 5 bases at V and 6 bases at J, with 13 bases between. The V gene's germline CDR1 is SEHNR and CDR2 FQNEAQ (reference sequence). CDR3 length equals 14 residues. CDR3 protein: CASSPRWGSGELFF. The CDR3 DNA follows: TGTGCCAGCAGCCCCCGCTGGGGATCCGGGGAGCTGTTTTTT.

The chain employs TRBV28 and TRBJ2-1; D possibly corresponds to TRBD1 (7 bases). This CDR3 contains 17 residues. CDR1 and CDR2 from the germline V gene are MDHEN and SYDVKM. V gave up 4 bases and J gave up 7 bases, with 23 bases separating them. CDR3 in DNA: TGTGCCAGCAGTTCGGGAGAGTCCCAGGGGGTAATGAATGAGCAGTTCTTC. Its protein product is CASSSGESQGVMNEQFF.

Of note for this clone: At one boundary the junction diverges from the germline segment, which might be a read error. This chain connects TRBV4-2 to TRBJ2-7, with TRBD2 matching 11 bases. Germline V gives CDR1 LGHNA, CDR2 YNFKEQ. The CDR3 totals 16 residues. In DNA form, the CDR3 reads TGTGCCAGCAGCCAAGACGTTAGCGGGAGGGCCTATGAGCAGTACTTC. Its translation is CASSQDVSGRAYEQYF.

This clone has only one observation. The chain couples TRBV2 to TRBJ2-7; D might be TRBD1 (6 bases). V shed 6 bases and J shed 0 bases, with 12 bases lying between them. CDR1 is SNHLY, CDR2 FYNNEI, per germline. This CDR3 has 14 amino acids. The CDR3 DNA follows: TGTGCCAGCAGCGGTCAGGGGCCCTCCTACGAGCAGTACTTC. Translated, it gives CASSGQGPSYEQYF.

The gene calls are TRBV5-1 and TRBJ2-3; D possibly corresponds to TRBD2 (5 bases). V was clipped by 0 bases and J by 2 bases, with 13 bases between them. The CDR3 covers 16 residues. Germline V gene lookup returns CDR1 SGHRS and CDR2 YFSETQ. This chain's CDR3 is CASSLGVARNTDTQYF. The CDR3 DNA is TGCGCCAGCAGCTTGGGGGTAGCGCGGAACACAGATACGCAGTATTTT.

CDR3: CASSLSGQAGTGELFF. CDR3 DNA sequence: TGTGCCAGCAGCTTATCGGGACAGGCTGGAACCGGGGAGCTGTTTTTT. V and J are TRBV11-3 and TRBJ2-2; 8 bases map to TRBD1. V shed 2 bases, J shed 5 bases, and the junction held 7 bases outside the gene matches. CDR3 length equals 16 residues. The germline V gene has CDR1 SGHNT and CDR2 YENEEA.

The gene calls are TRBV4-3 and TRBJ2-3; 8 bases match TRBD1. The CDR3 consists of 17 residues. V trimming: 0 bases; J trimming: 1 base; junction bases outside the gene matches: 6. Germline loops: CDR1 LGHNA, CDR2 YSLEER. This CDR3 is CASSQDWVGQGTDTQYF. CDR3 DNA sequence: TGCGCCAGCAGCCAAGATTGGGTGGGACAGGGCACAGATACGCAGTATTTT.

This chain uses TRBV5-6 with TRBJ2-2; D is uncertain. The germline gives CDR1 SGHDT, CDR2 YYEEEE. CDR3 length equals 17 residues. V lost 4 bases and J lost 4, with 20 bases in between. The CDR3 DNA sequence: TGTGCCAGCAGCCCCGATCCGACGGACGATTTCACCGGGGAGCTGTTTTTT. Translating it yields CASSPDPTDDFTGELFF.

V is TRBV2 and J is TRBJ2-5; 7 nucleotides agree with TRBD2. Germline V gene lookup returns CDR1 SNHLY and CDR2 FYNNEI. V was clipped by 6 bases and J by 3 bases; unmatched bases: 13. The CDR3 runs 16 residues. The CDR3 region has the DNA TGTGCCAGCAGCCCTCGAGCGGGGCCTACGGAAGAGACCCAGTACTTC. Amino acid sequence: CASSPRAGPTEETQYF.

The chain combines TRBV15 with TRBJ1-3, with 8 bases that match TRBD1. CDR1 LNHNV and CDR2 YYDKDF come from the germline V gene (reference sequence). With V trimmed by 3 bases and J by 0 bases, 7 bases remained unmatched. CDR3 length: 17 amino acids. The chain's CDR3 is CATSSGTGLSSGNTIYF. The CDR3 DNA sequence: TGTGCCACCAGCAGTGGGACAGGCCTGAGCTCTGGAAACACCATATATTTT.